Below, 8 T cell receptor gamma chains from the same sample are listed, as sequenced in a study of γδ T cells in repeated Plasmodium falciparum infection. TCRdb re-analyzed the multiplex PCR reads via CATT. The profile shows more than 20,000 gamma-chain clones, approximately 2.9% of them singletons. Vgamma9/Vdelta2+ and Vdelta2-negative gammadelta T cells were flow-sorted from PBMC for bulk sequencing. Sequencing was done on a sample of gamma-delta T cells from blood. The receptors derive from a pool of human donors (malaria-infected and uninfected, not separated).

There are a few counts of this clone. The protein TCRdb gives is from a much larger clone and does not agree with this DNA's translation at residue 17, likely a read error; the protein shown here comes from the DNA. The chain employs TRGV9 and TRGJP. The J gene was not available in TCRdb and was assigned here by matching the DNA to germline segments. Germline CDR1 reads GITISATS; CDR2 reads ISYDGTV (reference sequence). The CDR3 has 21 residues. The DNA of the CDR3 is TGTGCCTTGTGGGAGGTGCATGGTTCGGTACGTAAAGAGTTGGGCAAAAGAATCAAGGTATTT. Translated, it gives CALWEVHGSVRKELGKRIKVF.

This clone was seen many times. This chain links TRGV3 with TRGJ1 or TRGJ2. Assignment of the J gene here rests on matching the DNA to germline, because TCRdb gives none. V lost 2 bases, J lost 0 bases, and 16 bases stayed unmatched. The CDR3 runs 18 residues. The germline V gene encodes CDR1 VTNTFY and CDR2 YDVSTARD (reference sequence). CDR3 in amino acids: CATWDIFPIFSNYYKKLF. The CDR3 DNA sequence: TGTGCCACCTGGGACATTTTCCCCATATTTTCGAATTATTATAAGAAACTCTTT.

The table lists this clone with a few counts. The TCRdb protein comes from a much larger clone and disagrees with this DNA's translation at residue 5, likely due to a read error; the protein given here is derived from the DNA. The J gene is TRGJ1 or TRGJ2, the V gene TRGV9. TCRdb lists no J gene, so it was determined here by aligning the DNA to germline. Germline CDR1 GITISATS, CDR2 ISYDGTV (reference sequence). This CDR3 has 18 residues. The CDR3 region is CALWGVLQSIGIYYKKLF. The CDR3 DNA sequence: TGTGCCTTGTGGGGGGTGCTCCAAAGTATTGGGATTTATTATAAGAAACTCTTT.

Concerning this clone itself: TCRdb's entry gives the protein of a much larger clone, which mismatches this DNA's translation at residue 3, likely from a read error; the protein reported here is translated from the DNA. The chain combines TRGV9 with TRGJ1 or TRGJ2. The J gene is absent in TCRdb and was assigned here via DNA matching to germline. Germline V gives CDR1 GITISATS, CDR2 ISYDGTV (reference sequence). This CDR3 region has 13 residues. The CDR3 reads CAMWEVTDYKKLF. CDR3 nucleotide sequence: TGTGCCATGTGGGAGGTGACGGATTATAAGAAACTCTTT.

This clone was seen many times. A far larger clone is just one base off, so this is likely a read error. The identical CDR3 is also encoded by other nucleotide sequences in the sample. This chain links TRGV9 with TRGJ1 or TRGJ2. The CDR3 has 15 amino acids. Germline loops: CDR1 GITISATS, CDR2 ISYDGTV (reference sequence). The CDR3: CALWEVRGREDKKLF. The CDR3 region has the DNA TGTGCCTTGTGGGAGGTGCGAGGAAGAGAGGATAAGAAGCTCTTT.

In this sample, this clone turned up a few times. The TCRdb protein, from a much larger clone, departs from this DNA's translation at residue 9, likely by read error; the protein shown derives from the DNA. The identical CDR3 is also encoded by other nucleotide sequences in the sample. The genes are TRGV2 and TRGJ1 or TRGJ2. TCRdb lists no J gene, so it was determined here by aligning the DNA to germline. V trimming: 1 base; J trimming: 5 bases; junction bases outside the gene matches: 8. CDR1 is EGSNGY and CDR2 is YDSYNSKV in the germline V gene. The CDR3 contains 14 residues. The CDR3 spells CATWDGFYHYKKLF. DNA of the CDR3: TGTGCCACCTGGGACGGATTTTATCATTATAAGAAACTCTTT.

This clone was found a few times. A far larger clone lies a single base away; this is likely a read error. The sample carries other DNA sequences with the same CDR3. CDR3 protein: CALWEVPQEKQELGKKIKVF. CDR3 DNA sequence: TGTGCCCTGTGGGAGGTGCCGCAAGAAAAGCAAGAGTTGGGCAAAAAAATCAAGGTATTT. The J gene is TRGJP, the V gene TRGV9. The J gene comes from matching the DNA to germline here; TCRdb lacks it. This CDR3 contains 20 residues. CDR1 and CDR2 (germline): GITISATS, ISYDGTV (reference sequence).

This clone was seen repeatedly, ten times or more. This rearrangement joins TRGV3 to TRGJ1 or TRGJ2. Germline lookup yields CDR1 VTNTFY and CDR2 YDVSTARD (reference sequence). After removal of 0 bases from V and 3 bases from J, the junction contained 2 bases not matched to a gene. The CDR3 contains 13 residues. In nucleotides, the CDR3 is TGTGCCACCTGGGACAGGCTTTATTATAAGAAACTCTTT. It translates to CATWDRLYYKKLF.